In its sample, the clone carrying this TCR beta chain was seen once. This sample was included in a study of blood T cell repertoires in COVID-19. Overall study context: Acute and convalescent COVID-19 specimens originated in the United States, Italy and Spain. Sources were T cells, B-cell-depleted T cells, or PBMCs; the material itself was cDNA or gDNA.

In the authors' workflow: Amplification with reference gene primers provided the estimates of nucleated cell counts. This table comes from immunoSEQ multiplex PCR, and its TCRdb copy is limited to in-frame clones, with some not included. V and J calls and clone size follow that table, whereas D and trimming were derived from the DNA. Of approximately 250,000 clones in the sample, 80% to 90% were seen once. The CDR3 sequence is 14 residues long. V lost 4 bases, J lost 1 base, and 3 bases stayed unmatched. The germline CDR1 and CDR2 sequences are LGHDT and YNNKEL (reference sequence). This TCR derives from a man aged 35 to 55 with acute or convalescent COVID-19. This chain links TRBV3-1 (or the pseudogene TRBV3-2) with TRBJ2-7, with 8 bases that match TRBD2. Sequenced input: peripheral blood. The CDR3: CASSPGTRSYEQYF. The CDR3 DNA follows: TGTGCCAGCAGCCCCGGGACTAGATCCTACGAGCAGTACTTC.